Following are 8 T cell receptor beta chains from one sample sequenced in a study of cytomegalovirus exposure and HLA in healthy donors. The PCR was carried out with 60 Vbeta primers and 13 Jbeta primers. This table comes from immunoSEQ multiplex PCR, and its TCRdb copy is limited to in-frame clones, with some not included. This sample carries roughly 120,000 clones, 73% of them seen once, and the ten largest clones take around 4.8%. The sequencing sample was made of PBMCs. All receptors come from a man aged 55 to 70 in good health and CMV-seropositive.

About this clone: The junction differs from germline at one of its ends, possibly a read error. The chain links TRBV7-7 to TRBJ2-3; weak D call: TRBD2 (5 bases). Germline V gives CDR1 SSHAT, CDR2 FNYEAQ (reference sequence). CDR3 length equals 14 residues. CDR3: CASSLTGFTDTQYF. The CDR3 bases are TGTGCTAGCAGCTTAACGGGGTTCACAGATACGCAGTATTTT.

This chain links TRBV5-6 with TRBJ2-7; a possible D gene is TRBD1 (6 bases). V lost 1 base to trimming and J lost 7 bases, with 12 bases between them. The CDR3 loop spans 13 amino acids. Germline CDR1 is SGHDT and CDR2 is YYEEEE. In DNA, the CDR3 is TGTGCCAGCAGCTTGTGGGGGCTGGGTGAGCAGTACTTC. Its protein is CASSLWGLGEQYF.

This clone was picked up a small number of times. The chain employs TRBV27 and TRBJ2-2; possible D gene TRBD2, 5 bases. This CDR3 comprises 12 residues. Trimming took off 8 bases at V and 9 bases at J, with 13 bases between the two ends. Germline CDR1 MNHEY, CDR2 SMNVEV (reference sequence). The CDR3 DNA reads as TGTGCCAGCGGGCTAGCTCTGAGGGAGCTGTTTTTT. This encodes CASGLALRELFF.

The chain has TRBV5-1 and TRBJ2-5; no clear D gene. From germline, CDR1 is SGHRS and CDR2 YFSETQ. The CDR3 consists of 15 residues. Trimming took 1 base from V and 4 from J, leaving 14 bases between them. The CDR3 here is CASSLIPAAGETQYF. The CDR3, as DNA: TGCGCCAGCAGCTTGATTCCAGCCGCAGGAGAGACCCAGTACTTC.

J is TRBJ1-5 and V is TRBV6-6, with D perhaps matching TRBD1 (6 bases). The CDR3 extends over 13 amino acids. Germline CDR1 is MNHNY and CDR2 is SVGAGI (reference sequence). V gave up 5 bases and J gave up 5 bases, with 10 bases separating them. Here the CDR3 DNA reads TGTGCCAGCAGTGTACAGGGAGATCAGCCCCAGCATTTT. Translation gives CASSVQGDQPQHF.

The rearrangement uses TRBV2 and TRBJ1-1, with D unresolved. CDR1 and CDR2 (germline): SNHLY, FYNNEI. V lost 2 bases, J lost 1 base, and 5 bases lay in between. The CDR3 sequence is 13 residues long. The CDR3 nucleotides are TGTGCCAGCAGTGAACGGGGGAACACTGAAGCTTTCTTT. Translating it yields CASSERGNTEAFF.

The chain uses TRBV6-1 and TRBJ1-6; the match to TRBD1 covers 7 bases. After removal of 4 bases from V and 7 bases from J, the junction contained 10 bases not matched to a gene. The CDR3 loop spans 16 amino acids. Looked up from germline, CDR1 is MNHNS and CDR2 is SASEGT. The CDR3 reads CASSGYRGLGNSPLHF. CDR3 sequence (DNA): TGTGCCAGCAGTGGGTATAGGGGGCTGGGAAATTCACCCCTCCACTTT.

This chain links TRBV14 with TRBJ2-3, with TRBD1 matching 11 bases. CDR1 is SGHDN, CDR2 FVKESK, per germline. The CDR3 is 16 residues long. V dropped 7 bases and J dropped 3; count of bases not matched to a gene: 9. The CDR3 DNA is TGTGCCAGCAACCCTCTAGGGACAGGGGGAACAGATACGCAGTATTTT. Translating gives CASNPLGTGGTDTQYF.